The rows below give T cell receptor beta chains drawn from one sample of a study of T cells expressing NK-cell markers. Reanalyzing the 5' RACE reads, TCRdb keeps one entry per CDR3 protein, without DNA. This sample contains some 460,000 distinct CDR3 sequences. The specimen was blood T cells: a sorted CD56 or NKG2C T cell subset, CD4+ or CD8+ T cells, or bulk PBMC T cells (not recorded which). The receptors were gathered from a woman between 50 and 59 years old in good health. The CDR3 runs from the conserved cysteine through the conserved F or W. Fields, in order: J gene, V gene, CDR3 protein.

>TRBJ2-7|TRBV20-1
CSAHRQGADEQYF
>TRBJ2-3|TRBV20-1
CSARRQLVTDTQYF
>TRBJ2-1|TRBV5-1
CASSLQGGHEQFF
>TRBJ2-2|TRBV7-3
CASSSVAGVRGTGELFF
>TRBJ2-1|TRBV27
CASGTKPGLAANNEQFF
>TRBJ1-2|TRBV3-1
CASSLQGIGGYTF
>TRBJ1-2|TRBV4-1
CASSQGFTRSNYGYTF
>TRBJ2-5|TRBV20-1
CSARNYGTGLETQYF
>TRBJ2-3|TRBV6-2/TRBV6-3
CASRQSGSMLDTQYF
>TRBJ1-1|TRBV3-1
CASSQMRGSSGTEAFF
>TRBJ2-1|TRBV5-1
CASTPDRNEQFF
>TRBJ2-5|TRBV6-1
CASSEVEGGGPETQYF
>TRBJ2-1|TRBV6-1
CASSLTSPTIEQFF
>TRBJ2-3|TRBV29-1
CSVEEISGFTDTQYF
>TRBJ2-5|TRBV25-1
CASSEGAGGAEETQYF
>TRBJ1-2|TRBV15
CATSRDQIQVTHYGYTF
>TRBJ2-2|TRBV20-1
CSARPALAGELFF
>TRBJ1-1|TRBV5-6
CASSLADRRNTEAFF
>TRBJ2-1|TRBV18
CASSPLGRGTDEQFF
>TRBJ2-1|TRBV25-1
CASSLLAGLFF
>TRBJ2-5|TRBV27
CASSIGQGAPQETQYF